This T cell receptor (beta chain) was recovered during a study of T-cell reconstitution after alpha-beta-depleted transplantation in children. Comment on this clonotype: Its specificity is not known.

Germline loops: CDR1 SGDLS, CDR2 YYNGEE. This CDR3 has 15 amino acids. V gave up 0 bases and J gave up 3 bases, with 13 bases separating them. Findings and caveats of the study: Newly produced T cells mostly accounted for T-cell counts and diversity one year post-transplant. Recipient T cells and thymic progenitors that survived were the source of the high TCRbeta diversity seen at day 60 in some patients.

Preparing the TCRbeta library involved the use of unique molecular identifiers. TCRdb re-called the PCR reads through MiXCR, storing one row per CDR3 protein. The repertoire includes 95,000 to 120,000 distinct CDR3 sequences, approximately 6% of them detected once, and less than 30% sits in the top ten. The chain combines TRBV9 with TRBJ2-7, with D hard to call. This TCR was sampled from a male patient between 2 and 10 years old who had a stem cell transplant for acute lymphoblastic leukemia, so the T cells may come from the graft donor. The source was PBMCs, mostly from graft donor cells, collected 360 days after TCRalphabeta/CD19-depleted stem cell transplant. The CDR3 spells CASSVGADPIYEQYF. The CDR3 bases are TGTGCCAGCAGCGTAGGGGCGGACCCTATCTACGAGCAGTACTTC.